The source of this T cell receptor (beta chain) is a study of T-cell memory formation after mild COVID-19. Study-wide results and caveats: Clones contracting day 15 to 85 were balanced CD4/CD8; later expanders leaned CD4+.

This clonotype was counted many times. The antigen remains undetermined. One junction end does not reproduce the germline sequence, and a read error may be involved. Via MiXCR, TCRdb re-called the 5' RACE reads, giving one row per CDR3 protein. Of approximately 340,000 distinct CDR3 sequences listed, 13% are singletons. Germline-derived CDR1 and CDR2 are LGHDT and YNNKEL (reference sequence). The CDR3 spans 11 residues. This receptor was identified in a man aged 18 to 29 who had mild COVID-19 (a few samples of this study predate the infection). Cell type and time point are not known. The J gene is TRBJ2-7, the V gene TRBV3-1; D not resolved. Sequencing was carried out using PBMCs or a T cell subset sorted from them (not recorded which). The chain's CDR3 is CASSQVGEQYF. The DNA of the CDR3 is TGCGCCAGCAGCCAGGTTGGCGAGCAGTACTTC.